The 27 T cell receptor beta chains below all came from one sample that was sequenced in a study of CD8+CD57+ T cells in acquired aplastic anemia. Those patients picked for sequencing had displayed CD8+CD57+ cell expansion on flow cytometry. Researchers used genomic DNA as the template to profile TCR beta VDJ and CDR3. Using its own MiXCR run on the reads, TCRdb lists one record per CDR3 protein. The table records roughly 260,000 distinct CDR3 sequences, about 44% of them present only once. The sample taken for sequencing was sorted CD4+, CD8+, or CD8+CD57+ T cells (not recorded which) from PBMCs. All receptors derive from a human donor with aplastic anemia.

The chain joins TRBV2 to TRBJ1-1; D might be TRBD1 (6 bases). Trimming stripped 5 bases from V and 4 bases from J, with 17 bases between. Per germline, CDR1 SNHLY and CDR2 FYNNEI. This CDR3 is 15 amino acids long. Here the CDR3 DNA reads TGTGCCAGCAGTTTTGGGGGGGGCCTTGGCACTGAAGCTTTCTTT. Translation: CASSFGGGLGTEAFF.

This clonotype was seen many times. This sequence joins TRBV4-1 and TRBJ1-2; D gene uncertain. V gave up 0 bases and J gave up 8 bases, with 4 bases separating them. This CDR3 spans 11 amino acids. Germline V gives CDR1 MGHRA, CDR2 YSYEKL. The DNA of the CDR3 is TGCGCCAGCAGCCAAGATCGGGGCTACACCTTC. As protein: CASSQDRGYTF.

Ten or more counts support this clonotype. CDR3 loop: CASRGTETYEQYF. The DNA of the CDR3 is TGCGCCAGCAGGGGGACCGAGACCTACGAGCAGTACTTC. This rearrangement joins TRBV4-1 to TRBJ2-7; TRBD1 or TRBD2 may be the D gene (5 bases each). CDR3 length: 13 residues. Trimming pared 6 bases from V and 2 bases from J, leaving 11 bases between. The germline V gene has CDR1 MGHRA and CDR2 YSYEKL.

J is TRBJ2-7 and V is TRBV5-1, with 10 bases fitting TRBD2. CDR1 is SGHRS and CDR2 is YFSETQ in the germline V gene. The V and J ends lost 3 bases and 0 bases, in that order; junction bases with no gene match: 9. There are 17 residues in the CDR3. The CDR3 here is CASSWPGQREGSYEQYF. CDR3 sequence (DNA): TGCGCCAGCAGCTGGCCGGGACAGCGGGAGGGCTCCTACGAGCAGTACTTC.

Many counts were recorded for this clonotype. This chain joins TRBV12-3 or TRBV12-4 and TRBJ1-1, with D perhaps matching TRBD1 (6 bases). The V and J ends lost 5 bases and 2 bases respectively, with 12 bases between them. This CDR3 is built from 14 residues. The CDR3, as DNA: TGTGCCAGCAGTCCCGGGACAACCAACACTGAAGCTTTCTTT. Amino acid sequence: CASSPGTTNTEAFF.

On this clonotype: The CDR3 does not end in the conserved phenylalanine or tryptophan, so this is likely a read error. This rearrangement joins TRBV10-3 to TRBJ2-1, with TRBD2 as a possible D gene (5 bases). CDR3 size: 15 residues. The germline V gene has CDR1 ENHRY and CDR2 SYGVKD. The ends were cut back, 3 bases at V and 10 bases at J, with 19 bases in the middle. The CDR3 sequence: CAISDVGETGNEQFL. CDR3 bases: TGTGCCATCAGTGATGTTGGGGAGACGGGGAACGAGCAGTTCCTC.

A word on this clonotype: Being one base from a much bigger clone, this may be a read error. J is TRBJ1-6 and V is TRBV27; TRBD1 agrees at 11 bases. The CDR3 has 15 residues. Looked up from germline, CDR1 is MNHEY and CDR2 is SMNVEV (reference sequence). J was trimmed by 6 bases and V by 11 bases; bases with no gene match: 9. This chain's CDR3 is CAGTLGQGANSPLHF. The CDR3 DNA follows: TGTGCCGGCACCCTTGGACAGGGGGCTAATTCACCCCTCCACTTT.

The rearrangement uses TRBV10-3 and TRBJ1-5; 7 nucleotides align to TRBD1. CDR1 is ENHRY, CDR2 SYGVKD, per germline. CDR3 length: 16 residues. V lost 0 bases to trimming and J lost 4 bases; unmatched junction nucleotides: 6. The CDR3 bases are TGTGCCATCAGTGAGTCTGCAGGGGGAAGGAATCAGCCCCAGCATTTT. Its protein is CAISESAGGRNQPQHF.

This clonotype was counted at least ten times. The chain joins TRBV6-6 to TRBJ1-1; no firm D call. Trimming took off 3 bases at V and 1 base at J, with 9 bases between the two ends. Germline CDR1 and CDR2: MNHNY and SVGAGI (reference sequence). The CDR3 covers 14 residues. The DNA for the CDR3 is TGTGCCAGCAGTTATTGGACCGAGAACACTGAAGCTTTCTTT. Translating gives CASSYWTENTEAFF.

The chain is built from TRBV6-5 and TRBJ2-7; 8 nucleotides align to TRBD1. Per the germline V gene, CDR1 is MNHEY and CDR2 is SVGAGI. The V gene end was trimmed by 5 bases and the J gene end by 6 bases; junction bases not matched to a gene: 6. CDR3 length: 13 residues. CDR3 nucleotides: TGTGCCAGCAGTCTTGGACAGGGAAGCGAGCAGTACTTC. Its translation: CASSLGQGSEQYF.

This clonotype was observed a single time. The V and J genes are TRBV6-1 and TRBJ2-7; either TRBD1 or TRBD2 may supply D (5 bases each). The CDR3 has 17 residues. Germline loops: CDR1 MNHNS, CDR2 SASEGT. Deletions cut 5 bases from V and 3 bases from J, with 23 bases between. The CDR3 coding sequence is TGTGCCAGCAGTTTTGTAAGGGGACGATCGAACGACTACGAGCAGTACTTC. Its translation: CASSFVRGRSNDYEQYF.

The chain joins TRBV12-3 or TRBV12-4 to TRBJ2-5, with TRBD2 as a possible D gene (7 bases). V was cut by 6 bases and J by 4 bases, with 18 bases left in between. There are 15 residues in the CDR3. CDR3 residues: CASSQEMGGAETQYF. CDR3 bases: TGTGCCAGCAGCCAAGAGATGGGGGGGGCAGAGACCCAGTACTTC.

The V call is TRBV6-5, the J call TRBJ1-2, with a weak D call TRBD1 (5 bases). V was cut by 6 bases and J by 7 bases, with 18 bases left in between. The CDR3 runs to 14 residues. From germline, CDR1 is MNHEY and CDR2 SVGAGI. The CDR3 sequence is CASRPSPGAPGYTF. CDR3 sequence (DNA): TGTGCCAGCAGGCCCTCCCCCGGGGCCCCTGGCTACACCTTC.

A word on this clonotype: This could be a read error, since a much larger clone is one nucleotide away. This rearrangement joins TRBV6-1 to TRBJ1-1, with TRBD1 as a possible D gene (5 bases). This CDR3 contains 15 residues. CDR1 is MNHNS, CDR2 SASEGT, per germline. This CDR3 reads CVSSYLGPTNTEAFF. The CDR3 DNA is TGTGTCAGCAGTTATTTGGGACCGACGAACACTGAAGCTTTCTTT.

J is TRBJ2-1 and V is TRBV5-5; D is perhaps TRBD1 (6 bases). The CDR3 runs 14 residues. Trimming stripped 4 bases from V and 3 bases from J, with 11 bases between. Germline CDR1 reads SGHKS; CDR2 reads YYEKEE (reference sequence). The CDR3 loop is CASSGGAVYNEQFF. The CDR3 nucleotides are TGTGCCAGCAGCGGGGGCGCAGTCTACAATGAGCAGTTCTTC.

This clonotype was seen ten or more times. This chain uses TRBV2 with TRBJ1-1; 8 bases fit TRBD1. Germline values: CDR1 SNHLY, CDR2 FYNNEI. The CDR3 runs to 14 residues. The V segment lost 4 bases and the J segment 4 bases; nucleotides outside the gene matches: 5. The CDR3 loop reads CASSVQGAGTEAFF. The CDR3 DNA sequence: TGTGCCAGCAGTGTGCAGGGGGCGGGCACTGAAGCTTTCTTT.

This clonotype was seen only a few times. J is TRBJ1-4 and V is TRBV3-1; D call uncertain. V was trimmed by 3 bases and J by 3 bases, leaving 2 bases between them. There are 12 residues in the CDR3. Germline CDR1 LGHDT, CDR2 YNNKEL (reference sequence). The CDR3 nucleotides read TGTGCCAGCAGCCACCCTAATGAAAAACTGTTTTTT. This translates into CASSHPNEKLFF.

The V call is TRBV12-3 or TRBV12-4, the J call TRBJ2-6, with TRBD1 identical over 8 bases. The CDR3 contains 13 residues. CDR3 in DNA: TGTGCTACCACAGGGGGTGGGGCCAACGTCCTGACTTTC. Protein product: CATTGGGANVLTF.

The CDR3 nucleotides are TGTGCCATCAGTTCTACAGGGAATGATGAAAAACTGTTTTTT. It is translated as CAISSTGNDEKLFF. The chain carries TRBV10-3 and TRBJ1-4; D might be TRBD1 (6 bases). Germline-derived CDR1 and CDR2 are ENHRY and SYGVKD. The CDR3 is 14 amino acids. Deletions cut 5 bases from V and 6 bases from J, with 13 bases between.

Comment on this clonotype: A read error may be the cause here, since a much bigger clone is one base away. V and J are TRBV6-5 and TRBJ2-7; 11 bases are a match to TRBD2. Germline V gene data show CDR1 as MNHEY and CDR2 as SVGAGI. Trimming removed 9 bases from V and 6 bases from J; junction bases left unmatched: 4. The CDR3 contains 12 residues. CDR3: CASRLAGPEQYF. Here the CDR3 DNA reads TGTGCCAGTCGACTAGCGGGACCCGAGCAGTACTTC.

This clonotype showed up many times. The V call is TRBV10-3, the J call TRBJ1-4; D is ambiguous. CDR1 ENHRY and CDR2 SYGVKD come from the germline V gene. Trimming removed 6 bases from V and 8 bases from J, with 16 bases in between. This CDR3 region has 14 residues. Here the CDR3 DNA reads TGTGCCATCAGCTCCCCGGGCGAGCCCGAAAAACTGTTTTTT. Translating it yields CAISSPGEPEKLFF.

This clonotype has a count of ten or more. This chain links TRBV19 with TRBJ1-1; a weak D match, TRBD1 (6 bases). Per germline, CDR1 LNHDA and CDR2 SQIVND (reference sequence). Trimming took off 5 bases at V and 6 bases at J, with 19 bases between the two ends. The CDR3 runs 15 residues. CDR3 loop: CASSSQGFGRSEAFF. DNA for the CDR3: TGTGCCAGTAGTTCACAGGGTTTTGGGCGCTCTGAAGCTTTCTTT.

This clonotype was detected only a few times. The chain joins TRBV6-4 to TRBJ2-7; TRBD2 matches at 9 bases. This CDR3 spans 14 amino acids. The germline CDR1 and CDR2 sequences are MRHNA and SNTAGT. The V and J ends lost 2 bases and 4 bases, in that order; junction bases with no gene match: 3. CDR3 DNA sequence: TGTGCCAGCAGTGACGTAGCGGGGGAGTACGAGCAGTACTTC. Encoded protein: CASSDVAGEYEQYF.

J is TRBJ2-1 and V is TRBV5-1, with D perhaps assigned TRBD1 or TRBD2 (7 bases each). CDR1 and CDR2 (germline): SGHRS, YFSETQ. V shed 6 bases and J shed 8 bases, with 24 bases lying between them. This CDR3 has 16 amino acids. In DNA form, the CDR3 reads TGCGCCAGCATTGGGAGGGGGCACCTAGGAGGGGATGAGCAGTTCTTC. Translated: CASIGRGHLGGDEQFF.

This clonotype was detected ten times or more. This chain's CDR3 is CSARFPGSDTQYF. DNA for the CDR3: TGCAGTGCTAGATTCCCAGGGTCGGATACGCAGTATTTT. V and J are TRBV20-1 and TRBJ2-3, with D tentatively TRBD1 (5 bases). The V gene's germline CDR1 is DFQATT and CDR2 SNEGSKA (reference sequence). CDR3 size: 13 residues. V lost 2 bases and J 6 bases, leaving 12 bases between the germline ends.

A word on this clonotype: A much larger clone sits a single nucleotide away, making a read error possible. The V and J genes are TRBV7-6 and TRBJ2-1; a possible D gene is TRBD2 (5 bases). The CDR3 totals 16 residues. With 4 bases removed from V and 0 bases from J, the gap between germline ends came to 13 bases. Germline assignment: CDR1 SGHVS and CDR2 FNYEAQ. The CDR3 spells CASSWRTESSYNEQFF. CDR3 sequence (DNA): TGTGCCAGCAGCTGGAGGACGGAGAGCTCCTACAATGAGCAGTTCTTC.

Ten or more counts support this clonotype. The chain uses TRBV7-8 and TRBJ2-3; D call uncertain. Trimming removed 6 bases from V and 2 bases from J, with 12 bases in between. Germline CDR1 SGHVS, CDR2 FQNEAQ. The CDR3 is 14 residues long. This CDR3 reads CASSSRDPTDTQYF. In DNA, the CDR3 is TGTGCCAGCAGTTCTAGGGATCCCACAGATACGCAGTATTTT. Looking up the rest from reference TRBV7-8 and TRBJ2-3 gives the full variable domain: GAGVSQSPRYKVAKRGQDVALRCDPISGHVSLFWYQQALGQGPEFLTYFQNEAQLDKSGLPSDRFFAERPEGSVSTLKIQRTQQEDSAVYLCASSSRDPTDTQYFGPGTRLTVL.